This T cell receptor beta chain is drawn from a study of regulatory T cells in long-lasting Graves disease. The authors built TCR beta libraries using iRepertoire HTBI primers and Arm-PCR of CDR3 regions. A single record per CDR3 protein comes from TCRdb applying MiXCR to the multiplex PCR reads. The sample records about 220,000 distinct CDR3 sequences, approximately 18% being singletons. This clonotype was recorded many times. The sample's time point: newly diagnosed GD, antithyroid drugs for less than 3 months. RNA from PBMCs was the source of the TCR library. The germline V gene has CDR1 MNHEY and CDR2 SVGAGI. There are 14 residues in the CDR3. Trimming at V came to 7 bases and at J to 2 bases, leaving 2 bases not matched to a gene. The data also belong to a second study, concerning T cells in Graves' hyperthyroidism and ophthalmopathy.

Source: peripheral blood mononuclear cells (PBMCs), taken at new diagnosis, from a patient treated with antithyroid drugs. The rearrangement uses TRBV6-5 and TRBJ2-7, with 13 bases matching TRBD2. The clonotype originates from a woman aged 25-40 years with Graves disease. CDR3 amino acids: CASITSGGAYEQYF. CDR3 nucleotides: TGTGCCAGCATTACTAGCGGGGGGGCCTACGAGCAGTACTTC.